This TCR beta chain comes out of a study of shared clonotypes between healthy human individuals. Study at large: A couple of female and three male donors aged 18 to 49 were enrolled. Used for every donor were three CD4 naive, three CD4 memory, two CD8 naive and one CD8 memory plate. Study-level results: Against clonotypes common to all four donors, non-shared ones had lower generation probabilities.

CD8 cells regarded as naive lacked CD45RO, were positively chosen for CCR7, and omitted terminally differentiated effector memory CD45RA+ cells. This clone was seen just once. What it binds is unknown. Some clones are missing from TCRdb's copy, which holds only in-frame ones; the method was immunoSEQ multiplex PCR. This table holds 550,000 to 650,000 clones, roughly 96% found once. This TCR was recovered from a woman in her twenties or thirties in good health. Input material: naive CD8+ T cells sorted from blood.

CDR3 nucleotides: TGTGCCAGCACCTCATTCGGCGGGCCATCCGACACTGAAGCTTTCTTT. The encoded protein is CASTSFGGPSDTEAFF. The chain recombines TRBV28 with TRBJ1-1, with unresolved D. Trimming stripped 7 bases from V and 3 bases from J, with 21 bases between. Germline V gene lookup returns CDR1 MDHEN and CDR2 SYDVKM. The CDR3 loop spans 16 amino acids. Filled out from reference TRBV28 and TRBJ1-1, the complete variable domain reads DVKVTQSSRYLVKRTGEKVFLECVQDMDHENMFWYRQDPGLGLRLIYFSYDVKMKEKGDIPEGYSVSREKKERFSLILESASTNQTSMYLCASTSFGGPSDTEAFFGQGTRLTVV.